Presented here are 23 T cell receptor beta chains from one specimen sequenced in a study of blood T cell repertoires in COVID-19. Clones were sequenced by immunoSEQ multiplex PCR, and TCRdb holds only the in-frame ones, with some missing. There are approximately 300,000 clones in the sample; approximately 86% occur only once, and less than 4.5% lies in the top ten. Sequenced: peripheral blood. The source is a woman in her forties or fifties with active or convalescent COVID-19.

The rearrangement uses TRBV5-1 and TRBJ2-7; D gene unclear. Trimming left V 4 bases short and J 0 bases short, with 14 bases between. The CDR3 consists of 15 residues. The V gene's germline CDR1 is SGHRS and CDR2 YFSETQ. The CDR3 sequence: CASSHRGPTSYEQYF. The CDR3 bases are TGCGCCAGCAGCCACCGCGGTCCAACCTCCTACGAGCAGTACTTC.

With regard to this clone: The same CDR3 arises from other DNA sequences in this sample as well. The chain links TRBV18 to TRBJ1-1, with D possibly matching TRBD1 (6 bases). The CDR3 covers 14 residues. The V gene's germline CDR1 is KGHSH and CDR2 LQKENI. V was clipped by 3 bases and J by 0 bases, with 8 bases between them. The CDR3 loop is CASSPAGVNTEAFF. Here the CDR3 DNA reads TGTGCCAGCTCACCTGCAGGGGTGAACACTGAAGCTTTCTTT.

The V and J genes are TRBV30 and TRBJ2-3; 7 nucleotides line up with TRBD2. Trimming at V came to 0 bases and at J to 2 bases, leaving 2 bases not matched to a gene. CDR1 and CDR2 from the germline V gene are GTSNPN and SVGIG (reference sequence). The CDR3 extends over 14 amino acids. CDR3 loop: CAWSVLAYTDTQYF. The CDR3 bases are TGTGCCTGGAGTGTACTAGCGTACACAGATACGCAGTATTTT.

The chain's CDR3 is CASSRTDSGQPQHF. The CDR3 nucleotides read TGTGCCAGCAGTCGGACTGACTCGGGGCAGCCCCAGCATTTT. V is TRBV2 and J is TRBJ1-5; no clear D gene. Trimming stripped 5 bases from V and 7 bases from J, with 15 bases between. Germline V gives CDR1 SNHLY, CDR2 FYNNEI. The CDR3 covers 14 residues.

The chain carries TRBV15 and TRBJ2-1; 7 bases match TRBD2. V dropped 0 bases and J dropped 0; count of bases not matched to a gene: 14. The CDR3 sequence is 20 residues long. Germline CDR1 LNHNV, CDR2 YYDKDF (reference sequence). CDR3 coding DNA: TGTGCCACCAGCAGAGAAATGGTTAGCGGGCCGCTCAGCTCCTACAATGAGCAGTTCTTC. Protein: CATSREMVSGPLSSYNEQFF.

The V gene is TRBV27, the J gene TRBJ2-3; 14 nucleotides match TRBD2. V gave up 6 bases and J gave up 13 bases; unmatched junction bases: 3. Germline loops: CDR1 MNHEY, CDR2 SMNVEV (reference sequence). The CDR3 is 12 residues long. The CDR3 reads CASRPTSGREYF. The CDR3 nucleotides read TGTGCCAGCAGACCGACTAGCGGGAGGGAGTATTTT.

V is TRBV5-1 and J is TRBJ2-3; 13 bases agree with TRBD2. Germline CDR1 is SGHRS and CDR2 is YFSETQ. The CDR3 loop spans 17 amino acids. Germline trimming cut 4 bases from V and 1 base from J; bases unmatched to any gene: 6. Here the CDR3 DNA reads TGCGCCAGCAGCCCGAGGACTAGCGGGGGACGCACAGATACGCAGTATTTT. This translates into CASSPRTSGGRTDTQYF. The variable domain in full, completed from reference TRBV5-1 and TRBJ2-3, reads KAGVTQTPRYLIKTRGQQVTLSCSPISGHRSVSWYQQTPGQGLQFLFEYFSETQRNKGNFPGRFSGRQFSNSRSEMNVSTLELGDSALYLCASSPRTSGGRTDTQYFGPGTRLTVL.

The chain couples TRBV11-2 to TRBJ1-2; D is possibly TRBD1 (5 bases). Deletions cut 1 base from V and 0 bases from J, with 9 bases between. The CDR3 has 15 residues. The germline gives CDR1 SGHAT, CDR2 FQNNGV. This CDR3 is CASSLVGGANYGYTF. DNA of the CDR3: TGTGCCAGCAGCTTAGTTGGGGGGGCTAACTATGGCTACACCTTC.

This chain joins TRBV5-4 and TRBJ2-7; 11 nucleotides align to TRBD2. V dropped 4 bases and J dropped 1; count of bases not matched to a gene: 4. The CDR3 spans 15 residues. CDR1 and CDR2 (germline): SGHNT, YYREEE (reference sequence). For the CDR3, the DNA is TGTGCCAGCAGCGTGCGACTAGCGGGATCCTACGAGCAGTACTTC. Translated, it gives CASSVRLAGSYEQYF. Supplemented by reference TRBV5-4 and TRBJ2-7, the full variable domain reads ETGVTQSPTHLIKTRGQQVTLRCSSQSGHNTVSWYQQALGQGPQFIFQYYREEENGRGNFPPRFSGLQFPNYSSELNVNALELDDSALYLCASSVRLAGSYEQYFGPGTRLTVT.

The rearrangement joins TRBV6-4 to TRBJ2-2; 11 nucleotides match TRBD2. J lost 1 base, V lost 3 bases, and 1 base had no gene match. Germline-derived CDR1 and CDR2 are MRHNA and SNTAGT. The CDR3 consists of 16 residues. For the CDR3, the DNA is TGTGCCAGCAGTGAGGGACTAGCGGAGAACACCGGGGAGCTGTTTTTT. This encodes CASSEGLAENTGELFF.

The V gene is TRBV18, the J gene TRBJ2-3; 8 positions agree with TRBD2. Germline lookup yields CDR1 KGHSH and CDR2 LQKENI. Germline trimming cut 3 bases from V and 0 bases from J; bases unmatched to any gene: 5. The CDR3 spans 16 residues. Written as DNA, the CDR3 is TGTGCCAGCTCACCGGAATTAGCGGGGAGCACAGATACGCAGTATTTT. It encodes CASSPELAGSTDTQYF.

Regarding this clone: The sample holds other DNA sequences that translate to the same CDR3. CDR3 nucleotide sequence: TGTGCCAGTAGTATACAGGGGTCTAATTCACCCCTCCACTTT. As protein: CASSIQGSNSPLHF. This chain links TRBV19 with TRBJ1-6, with D maybe TRBD1 (6 bases). Looked up from germline, CDR1 is LNHDA and CDR2 is SQIVND (reference sequence). V was shortened by 2 bases and J by 6 bases, with 8 bases between the two germline ends. This CDR3 spans 14 amino acids.

The CDR3 loop reads CASSGTSMGEQYF. In DNA, the CDR3 is TGTGCCAGCAGTGGGACTAGCATGGGCGAGCAGTACTTC. This chain connects TRBV2 to TRBJ2-7; 8 nucleotides line up with TRBD2. Germline V CDR1 and CDR2: SNHLY, FYNNEI. The CDR3 totals 13 residues. The V gene end was trimmed by 4 bases and the J gene end by 6 bases; junction bases not matched to a gene: 5.

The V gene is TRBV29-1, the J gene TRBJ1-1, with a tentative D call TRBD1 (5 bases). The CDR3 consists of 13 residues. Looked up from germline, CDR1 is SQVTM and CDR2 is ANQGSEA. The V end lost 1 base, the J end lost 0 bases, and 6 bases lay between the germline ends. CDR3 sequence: CSVEGQLNTEAFF. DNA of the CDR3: TGCAGCGTTGAAGGACAGTTGAACACTGAAGCTTTCTTT.

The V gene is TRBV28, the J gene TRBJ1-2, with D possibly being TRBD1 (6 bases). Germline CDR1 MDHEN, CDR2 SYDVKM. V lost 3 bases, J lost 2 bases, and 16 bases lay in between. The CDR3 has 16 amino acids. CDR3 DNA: TGTGCCAGCAGTTTTGCCCACAGGGCCGTGAACTATGGCTACACCTTC. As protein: CASSFAHRAVNYGYTF.

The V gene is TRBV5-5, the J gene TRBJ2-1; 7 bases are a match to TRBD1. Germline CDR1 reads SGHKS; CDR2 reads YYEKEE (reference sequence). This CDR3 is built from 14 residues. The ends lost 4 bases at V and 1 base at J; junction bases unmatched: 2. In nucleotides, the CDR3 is TGTGCCAGCAGCAGACAGGGATCCTACAATGAGCAGTTCTTC. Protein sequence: CASSRQGSYNEQFF.

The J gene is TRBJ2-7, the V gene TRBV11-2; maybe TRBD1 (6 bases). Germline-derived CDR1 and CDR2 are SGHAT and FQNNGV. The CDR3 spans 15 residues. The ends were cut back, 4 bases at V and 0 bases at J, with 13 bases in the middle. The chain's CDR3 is CASSSEGHSSYEQYF. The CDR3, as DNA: TGTGCCAGCAGCTCCGAGGGACACAGCTCCTACGAGCAGTACTTC.

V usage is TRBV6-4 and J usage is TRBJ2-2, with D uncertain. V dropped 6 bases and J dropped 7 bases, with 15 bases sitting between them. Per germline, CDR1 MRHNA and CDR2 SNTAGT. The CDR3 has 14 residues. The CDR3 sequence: CASRATTSNGELFF. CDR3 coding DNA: TGTGCCAGCAGGGCTACTACCTCTAACGGGGAGCTGTTTTTT.

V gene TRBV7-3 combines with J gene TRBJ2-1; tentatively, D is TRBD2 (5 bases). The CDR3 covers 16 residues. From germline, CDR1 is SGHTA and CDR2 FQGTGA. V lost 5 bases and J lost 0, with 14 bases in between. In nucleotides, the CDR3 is TGTGCCAGCAGCCTCGAGGGATACCGCTCCTACAATGAGCAGTTCTTC. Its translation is CASSLEGYRSYNEQFF.

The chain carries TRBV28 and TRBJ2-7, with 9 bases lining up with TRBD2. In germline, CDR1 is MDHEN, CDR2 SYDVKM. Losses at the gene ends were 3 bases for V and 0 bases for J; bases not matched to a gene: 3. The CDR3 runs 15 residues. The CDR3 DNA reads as TGTGCCAGCAGTTTGTTAGCGGGGGACTCCTACGAGCAGTACTTC. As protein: CASSLLAGDSYEQYF.

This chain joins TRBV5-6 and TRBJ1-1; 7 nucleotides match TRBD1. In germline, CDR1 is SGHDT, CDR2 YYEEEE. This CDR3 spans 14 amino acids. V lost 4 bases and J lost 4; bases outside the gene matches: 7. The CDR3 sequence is CASSPRGRFTEAFF. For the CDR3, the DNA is TGTGCCAGCAGCCCAAGGGGGCGGTTCACTGAAGCTTTCTTT.

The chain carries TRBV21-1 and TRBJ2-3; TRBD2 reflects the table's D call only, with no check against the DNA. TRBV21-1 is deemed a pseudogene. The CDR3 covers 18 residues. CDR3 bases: TGTGCCAGCAGCAAAGCGCGAAGCGGGAGGGAGAGCACAGATACGCAGTATTTT. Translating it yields CASSKARSGRESTDTQYF.

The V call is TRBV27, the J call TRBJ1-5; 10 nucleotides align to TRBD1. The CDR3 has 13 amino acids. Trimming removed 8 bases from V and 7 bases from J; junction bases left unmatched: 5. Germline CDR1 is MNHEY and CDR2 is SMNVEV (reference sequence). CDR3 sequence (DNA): TGTGCCAGCCGCCGGACAGGGGGGCAGCCCCAGCATTTT. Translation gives CASRRTGGQPQHF.